Sequencing of this TCR beta chain was carried out in a study of cytomegalovirus exposure and HLA in healthy donors. Study-level information: There were over 350 genotyped donors. Of these, 81% fell in the genetic ancestry cluster associated with self-reported Caucasian donors.

A remark on this clone: Its antigen is unknown.

Study results and caveats: Most TCR sequences were seen very rarely across donors, but some public TCRs occurred in many. In terms of immune exposure information, only CMV serostatus was available. A later analysis appeared to link common viral pathogens to several of the most significant clusters.

Germline CDR1 reads LNHDA; CDR2 reads SQIVND (reference sequence). V was trimmed by 6 bases and J by 0 bases, leaving 11 bases between them. The CDR3 loop spans 14 amino acids. PCR was performed using 60 Vbeta and 13 Jbeta primers. Method: immunoSEQ multiplex PCR; TCRdb's copy keeps in-frame clones and lacks some. The sample has around 72,000 clones, around 70% seen once. The receptor's source is a middle-aged man in good health and CMV-seropositive. This sequence joins TRBV19 and TRBJ1-1; maybe TRBD1 (6 bases). The sequencing sample was made of PBMCs. CDR3 amino acids: CASSWGLLNTEAFF. The DNA for the CDR3 is TGTGCCAGTAGCTGGGGGCTCCTGAACACTGAAGCTTTCTTT.